A single sample gave rise to the 30 T cell receptor beta chains below, sequenced in a study of early T cells in non-severe SARS-CoV-2 infection. TCRdb passed the 5' RACE reads through MiXCR, listing each CDR3 protein once. The sample shows about 25,000 distinct CDR3 sequences, approximately 4% of them seen only once. The sample was whole blood. The receptor set was obtained from an adult who was a healthcare worker with PCR-confirmed SARS-CoV-2 infection or an uninfected control (not recorded which).

In its sample, this clonotype was seen many times. V gene TRBV7-8 combines with J gene TRBJ2-3, with D possibly being TRBD1 or TRBD2 (5 bases each). Germline CDR1 is SGHVS and CDR2 is FQNEAQ. This CDR3 contains 18 residues. Trimming left V 7 bases short and J 1 base short, with 24 bases between. This CDR3 is CASNLGTGQGVRTDTQYF. The CDR3 DNA follows: TGTGCCAGCAACCTGGGAACGGGTCAGGGAGTTCGCACAGATACGCAGTATTTT.

Of note for this clonotype: A read error may be the cause here, since a much bigger clone is one base away. This chain links TRBV7-8 with TRBJ1-1; D unresolved. The CDR3 contains 13 residues. V lost 7 bases, J lost 3 bases, and 12 bases lay in between. Germline V gene lookup returns CDR1 SGHVS and CDR2 FQNEAQ. CDR3 nucleotides: TGTGCCAGCAACTCGGGGTTGCACACTGAAGCTTTCTTT. Translated: CASNSGLHTEAFF.

The chain joins TRBV5-1 to TRBJ2-7; D perhaps matches TRBD1 (6 bases). The length of the CDR3 is 13 residues. CDR1 is SGHRS, CDR2 YFSETQ, per germline. V was clipped by 1 base and J by 3 bases, with 8 bases between them. The CDR3 sequence: CASSLRDNYEQYF. In DNA form, the CDR3 reads TGCGCCAGCAGCTTGAGGGACAACTACGAGCAGTACTTC. Combining the CDR3 with reference TRBV5-1 and TRBJ2-7 gives the whole variable domain KAGVTQTPRYLIKTRGQQVTLSCSPISGHRSVSWYQQTPGQGLQFLFEYFSETQRNKGNFPGRFSGRQFSNSRSEMNVSTLELGDSALYLCASSLRDNYEQYFGPGTRLTVT.

This clonotype has ten or more counts. CDR3 DNA sequence: TGCAGTGCTAGTACTCCTAGCGGGAGTGACGAGCAGTACTTC. It specifies CSASTPSGSDEQYF. This chain links TRBV20-1 with TRBJ2-7; TRBD2 matches at 10 bases. Trimming removed 3 bases from V and 5 bases from J; junction bases left unmatched: 7. This CDR3 spans 14 amino acids. Germline assignment: CDR1 DFQATT and CDR2 SNEGSKA (reference sequence).

This clonotype appeared a few times. The V and J genes are TRBV6-6 and TRBJ2-7, with TRBD1 identical over 7 bases. The germline CDR1 and CDR2 sequences are MNHNY and SVGAGI (reference sequence). The CDR3 totals 15 residues. With V trimmed by 3 bases and J by 1 base, 6 bases remained unmatched. The CDR3 DNA reads TGTGCCAGCAGTTATGACAGGGCGGAATCCTACGAGCAGTACTTC. It codes for CASSYDRAESYEQYF.

This clonotype was picked up many times. V is TRBV30 and J is TRBJ2-4, with a possible D match to TRBD1 (6 bases). The CDR3 spans 13 residues. Trimming removed 3 bases from V and 0 bases from J, with 6 bases in between. Germline-derived CDR1 and CDR2 are GTSNPN and SVGIG (reference sequence). The DNA of the CDR3 is TGTGCCTGGAGCAGGGGAGCCAAAAACATTCAGTACTTC. Amino acids: CAWSRGAKNIQYF.

This clonotype showed up many times. The V gene is TRBV28, the J gene TRBJ2-2, with 9 bases lining up with TRBD1. V lost 2 bases and J lost 4; bases outside the gene matches: 5. The CDR3 is 16 residues long. In germline, CDR1 is MDHEN, CDR2 SYDVKM. The CDR3 reads CASSLRTGVGTGELFF. In nucleotides, the CDR3 is TGTGCCAGCAGTTTACGGACAGGGGTTGGCACCGGGGAGCTGTTTTTT. The whole variable domain, filled in from reference TRBV28 and TRBJ2-2, reads DVKVTQSSRYLVKRTGEKVFLECVQDMDHENMFWYRQDPGLGLRLIYFSYDVKMKEKGDIPEGYSVSREKKERFSLILESASTNQTSMYLCASSLRTGVGTGELFFGEGSRLTVL.

This clonotype has only a few counts. V and J are TRBV29-1 and TRBJ1-3; D is ambiguous. The CDR3 totals 11 residues. CDR1 is SQVTM and CDR2 is ANQGSEA in the germline V gene. Deletions cut 7 bases from V and 3 bases from J, with 7 bases between. In DNA form, the CDR3 reads TGCAGCGCCGGCATTGGAAACACCATATATTTT. Translating it yields CSAGIGNTIYF.

This clonotype was recorded at least ten times. The V call is TRBV20-1, the J call TRBJ2-7; D could derive from TRBD1 or TRBD2 (5 bases each). CDR1 and CDR2 (germline): DFQATT, SNEGSKA (reference sequence). Deletions cut 3 bases from V and 5 bases from J, with 17 bases between. The CDR3 is made up of 14 amino acids. The CDR3 spells CSASNGAALHEQYF. The CDR3 nucleotides read TGCAGTGCTAGTAACGGGGCGGCCCTTCACGAGCAGTACTTC.

This clonotype was seen ten or more times. The chain joins TRBV20-1 to TRBJ1-1; D is unclear. Trimming cost V 4 bases and J 2 bases, with 5 bases left between them. This CDR3 is 11 amino acids long. The V gene's germline CDR1 is DFQATT and CDR2 SNEGSKA (reference sequence). For the CDR3, the DNA is TGCAGTGCTAAACGAAACACTGAAGCTTTCTTT. Protein sequence: CSAKRNTEAFF.

This clonotype was counted between two and nine times. The J gene is TRBJ2-1, the V gene TRBV4-2, with D maybe TRBD1 (6 bases). The V gene lost 0 bases and the J gene lost 4 bases, with 13 bases spanning the gap. Germline lookup yields CDR1 LGHNA and CDR2 YNFKEQ. This CDR3 is built from 16 residues. The CDR3 DNA reads TGTGCCAGCAGCCAAGATTTCACAGGGAAGTACAATGAGCAGTTCTTC. Translating gives CASSQDFTGKYNEQFF.

This clonotype has at least ten counts. The chain is built from TRBV24-1 and TRBJ2-5; 7 bases map to TRBD2. This CDR3 has 14 amino acids. In germline, CDR1 is KGHDR, CDR2 SFDVKD. Unmatched junction bases numbered 0, after V lost 0 bases and J lost 3 bases. The CDR3 DNA sequence: TGTGCCACCAGTGATTTGAGCGGGGAAGAGACCCAGTACTTC. It specifies CATSDLSGEETQYF.

At least ten counts were recorded for this clonotype. The chain couples TRBV5-1 to TRBJ2-3; 8 bases line up with TRBD1. V dropped 3 bases and J dropped 3; count of bases not matched to a gene: 6. The CDR3 consists of 15 residues. CDR1 is SGHRS, CDR2 YFSETQ, per germline. CDR3 nucleotide sequence: TGCGCCAGCAGCTACCAGGACAGGGTGACAGATACGCAGTATTTT. Translated, it gives CASSYQDRVTDTQYF.

In DNA form, the CDR3 reads TGTGCCAGCCGCGGGGGAGATACGCAGTATTTT. Translation gives CASRGGDTQYF. This chain uses TRBV4-2 with TRBJ2-3, with TRBD2 matching over 7 bases. V gave up 8 bases and J gave up 5 bases; unmatched junction bases: 1. The CDR3 covers 11 residues. In germline, CDR1 is LGHNA, CDR2 YNFKEQ.

The chain recombines TRBV20-1 with TRBJ2-7; D possibly matches TRBD1 or TRBD2 (5 bases each). Looked up from germline, CDR1 is DFQATT and CDR2 is SNEGSKA (reference sequence). With 6 bases removed from V and 5 bases from J, the gap between germline ends came to 14 bases. This CDR3 is 12 amino acids long. Here the CDR3 reads CSAGTQDDEQYF. CDR3 nucleotide sequence: TGCAGTGCAGGGACCCAAGATGACGAGCAGTACTTC.

Many counts were recorded for this clonotype. The chain has TRBV7-6 and TRBJ2-2, with D perhaps TRBD2 (6 bases). The CDR3 contains 15 residues. Trimming removed 5 bases from V and 3 bases from J, with 13 bases in between. CDR1 is SGHVS and CDR2 is FNYEAQ in the germline V gene. The CDR3 is CASSPGTSHTGELFF. CDR3 sequence (DNA): TGTGCCAGCAGCCCCGGGACTTCGCACACCGGGGAGCTGTTTTTT.

Comments on this clonotype: A much larger clone lies one base from this, so it may be a read error. The V gene is TRBV11-2, the J gene TRBJ2-3, with D possibly being TRBD2 (5 bases). This CDR3 has 11 residues. Germline lookup yields CDR1 SGHAT and CDR2 FQNNGV. CDR3 protein: CVSSSGGTQYF. CDR3 bases: TGTGTCAGCAGCTCCGGAGGTACGCAGTATTTT.

This clonotype was seen repeatedly, ten times or more. The chain couples TRBV19 to TRBJ1-5; a weak D match, TRBD1 (6 bases). Germline V CDR1 and CDR2: LNHDA, SQIVND (reference sequence). The CDR3 length is 14 residues. V lost 1 base, J lost 7 bases, and 11 bases lay in between. The DNA for the CDR3 is TGTGCCAGTAGTATAGGAAACAGGGACCAGCCCCAGCATTTT. Residues: CASSIGNRDQPQHF.

This clonotype appeared many times. This sequence joins TRBV5-1 and TRBJ2-7; D assignment may be TRBD1 or TRBD2 (5 bases each). This CDR3 contains 14 residues. V lost 5 bases, J lost 6 bases, and 18 bases lay in between. The germline gives CDR1 SGHRS, CDR2 YFSETQ. The CDR3 protein is CASSPGDLGREQYF. The CDR3 DNA reads TGCGCCAGCAGTCCCGGGGACCTAGGACGCGAGCAGTACTTC.

This clonotype showed up many times. The chain employs TRBV28 and TRBJ1-4; D not resolved. V was cut by 10 bases and J by 11 bases, with 17 bases left in between. From germline, CDR1 is MDHEN and CDR2 SYDVKM. The length of the CDR3 is 12 residues. This chain's CDR3 is CATGRTFDKLFF. The CDR3 DNA follows: TGTGCCACCGGACGGACCTTTGATAAACTGTTTTTT. Full variable domain (rest looked up from reference TRBV28 and TRBJ1-4): DVKVTQSSRYLVKRTGEKVFLECVQDMDHENMFWYRQDPGLGLRLIYFSYDVKMKEKGDIPEGYSVSREKKERFSLILESASTNQTSMYLCATGRTFDKLFFGSGTQLSVL.

This clonotype was detected ten times or more. The chain links TRBV12-3 or TRBV12-4 to TRBJ2-1; 9 bases fit TRBD2. The CDR3 is 16 amino acids. The ends lost 4 bases at V and 6 bases at J; junction bases unmatched: 10. The CDR3 sequence is CASSSLTSGRANEQFF. As DNA, the CDR3 is TGTGCCAGCAGTTCCCTGACTAGCGGAAGGGCCAATGAGCAGTTCTTC.

This clonotype was recorded once. The chain joins TRBV6-1 to TRBJ1-2, with 8 bases matching TRBD1. This CDR3 region has 15 residues. Germline V gene data show CDR1 as MNHNS and CDR2 as SASEGT. Trimming cost V 5 bases and J 4 bases; bases outside gene matches: 9. CDR3 sequence: CASSPSTGGAYGYTF. The CDR3 region has the DNA TGTGCCAGCAGTCCATCTACAGGGGGTGCCTATGGCTACACCTTC.

The J gene is TRBJ1-1, the V gene TRBV7-9; 10 nucleotides match TRBD1. V lost 5 bases, J lost 4 bases, and 7 bases stayed unmatched. The CDR3 has 15 residues. CDR1 is SEHNR, CDR2 FQNEAQ, per germline (reference sequence). The DNA for the CDR3 is TGTGCCAGCAGCCGTCCGGGACAGGGGACCACTGAAGCTTTCTTT. It translates to CASSRPGQGTTEAFF.

This clonotype was observed a handful of times. CDR3 amino acids: CASSRQTSGTSSYEQYF. In nucleotides, the CDR3 is TGTGCCAGCTCGCGCCAGACTAGCGGGACTAGCTCCTACGAGCAGTACTTC. The chain links TRBV18 to TRBJ2-7; 11 nucleotides line up with TRBD2. This CDR3 contains 17 residues. V shed 6 bases and J 0 bases; nucleotides not matched to a gene: 10. From germline, CDR1 is KGHSH and CDR2 LQKENI.

The genes are TRBV20-1 and TRBJ2-7; 8 bases align to TRBD1. The CDR3 spans 13 residues. Germline CDR1 and CDR2: DFQATT and SNEGSKA (reference sequence). J was trimmed by 6 bases and V by 7 bases; bases with no gene match: 11. The CDR3 loop is CSGKQTGVSEQYF. Here the CDR3 DNA reads TGCAGTGGCAAGCAGACAGGGGTTAGCGAGCAGTACTTC.

This clonotype occurred many times. The chain recombines TRBV6-2 or TRBV6-3 with TRBJ1-5; TRBD1 matches at 8 bases. Germline CDR1 and CDR2: MNHEY and SVGEGT. With 0 bases clipped from V and 3 bases from J, the junction kept 10 bases outside the gene matches. The CDR3 covers 18 residues. CDR3 nucleotides: TGTGCCAGCAGTTACTCGAAAAAACCGGACAGGGCCAATCAGCCCCAGCATTTT. This codes for CASSYSKKPDRANQPQHF.

This clonotype was counted between two and nine times. The chain couples TRBV3-1 to TRBJ2-7; D ambiguous. This CDR3 is 15 amino acids long. Trimming stripped 0 bases from V and 4 bases from J, with 13 bases between. Germline values: CDR1 LGHDT, CDR2 YNNKEL (reference sequence). The CDR3, as DNA: TGTGCCAGCAGCCAAGAAGGCCAGCCCACGTACGAGCAGTACTTC. Its protein is CASSQEGQPTYEQYF.

In this sample, this clonotype turned up many times. The chain has TRBV6-5 and TRBJ2-3; possible D gene TRBD1, 5 bases. Trimming removed 3 bases from V and 7 bases from J, with 14 bases in between. Germline assignment: CDR1 MNHEY and CDR2 SVGAGI. This CDR3 has 14 residues. The CDR3 nucleotides read TGTGCCAGCAGTTATGCGCAGGGTGGATATACGCAGTATTTT. Translating it yields CASSYAQGGYTQYF.

This clonotype was counted ten times or more. The V and J genes are TRBV7-9 and TRBJ2-4; D unclear. The germline V and J ends were trimmed by 1 base and 9 bases, with 7 bases remaining between them. Germline CDR1 and CDR2: SEHNR and FQNEAQ (reference sequence). The CDR3 runs 12 residues. The CDR3 DNA is TGTGCCAGCAGCTTAGACTACCCCATTCAGTACTTC. Its protein is CASSLDYPIQYF.

This clonotype was seen only a few times. V and J are TRBV11-2 and TRBJ1-2; TRBD1 matches at 11 bases. Trimming cost V 5 bases and J 7 bases; bases outside gene matches: 6. This CDR3 is built from 14 residues. Germline V lookup: CDR1 SGHAT, CDR2 FQNNGV. CDR3 sequence reads: CASSPGTGGLGYTF. CDR3 bases: TGTGCCAGCAGCCCCGGGACAGGGGGTCTTGGCTACACCTTC.